What follows is one T cell receptor (beta chain) and its context. No antigen is known for it. The entry originates in a study of PD-1 blockade in classical Hodgkin lymphoma. Study in general: Nivolumab dosed at 3 mg/kg went to patients intravenously every 2 weeks. Study-level findings and limits: The study reported lower baseline TCR diversity in newly diagnosed patients than in healthy donors. A significant rise in TCR diversity was seen by C4D1 for CD4+ cells but not for CD8+ cells.

The CDR3 spans 13 residues. The germline gives CDR1 LGHNA, CDR2 YNFKEQ. Trimming stripped 0 bases from V and 8 bases from J, with 8 bases between. Every patient had relapsed following autologous stem cell transplantation, and cohorts differed in brentuximab vedotin exposure. Here immunoSEQ multiplex PCR was the method, and the copy in TCRdb shows in-frame clones only, minus some. The table includes tens of thousands of clones, 75% to 90% detected once. Sequenced material: peripheral blood mononuclear cells (PBMCs), taken at baseline. The origin of this receptor is a human donor with classical Hodgkin lymphoma. The rearrangement links TRBV4-2 to TRBJ2-1, with D maybe TRBD2 (5 bases). The CDR3 reads CASSQELGDEQFF. As DNA, the CDR3 is TGTGCCAGCAGCCAAGAGCTGGGAGATGAGCAGTTCTTC.